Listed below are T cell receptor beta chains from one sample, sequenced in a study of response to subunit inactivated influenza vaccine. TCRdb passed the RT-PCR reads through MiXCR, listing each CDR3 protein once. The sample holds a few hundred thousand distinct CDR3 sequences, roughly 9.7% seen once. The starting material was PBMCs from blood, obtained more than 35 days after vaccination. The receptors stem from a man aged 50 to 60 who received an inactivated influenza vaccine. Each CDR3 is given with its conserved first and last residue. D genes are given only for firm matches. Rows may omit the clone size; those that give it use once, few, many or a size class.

CDR3nt: TGCGCCAGCAGGGACCCTGGAAGAACAGATACGCAGTATTTT
CDR3aa: CASRDPGRTDTQYF
abundance: NA
j_gene: TRBJ2-3
d_gene: NA
v_gene: TRBV5-1

CDR3nt: TGCAGCGTCACCCCCCCAGGGGGGGGAACAGATACGCAGTATTTT
CDR3aa: CSVTPPGGGTDTQYF
abundance: NA
j_gene: TRBJ2-3
d_gene: NA
v_gene: TRBV29-1

CDR3nt: TGTGCCAGCGGGGCTAGCGGGGGTGGGACCCAGTACTTC
CDR3aa: CASGASGGGTQYF
abundance: few
j_gene: TRBJ2-5
d_gene: TRBD2
v_gene: TRBV12-3/TRBV12-4

CDR3nt: TGTGCCAGCAGCTACCGGTCAGGACTCACAGATACGCAGTATTTT
CDR3aa: CASSYRSGLTDTQYF
abundance: NA
j_gene: TRBJ2-3
d_gene: NA
v_gene: TRBV7-8

CDR3nt: TGCAGCGTTGAAGATCTAGACGGGACGGCTAATGAAAAACTGTTTTTT
CDR3aa: CSVEDLDGTANEKLFF
abundance: NA
j_gene: TRBJ1-4
d_gene: NA
v_gene: TRBV29-1

CDR3nt: TGTGCCAGCAGCAGCGGGACGGACAAAGAGACCCAGTACTTC
CDR3aa: CASSSGTDKETQYF
abundance: NA
j_gene: TRBJ2-5
d_gene: TRBD2
v_gene: TRBV7-2

CDR3nt: TGTGCCAGCAGTTACGGCAGGGGGAGTTACAATGAGCAGTTCTTC
CDR3aa: CASSYGRGSYNEQFF
abundance: few
j_gene: TRBJ2-1
d_gene: TRBD1
v_gene: TRBV6-5

CDR3nt: TGTGCCAGCAGCCCATCTGGCGTCTCTGGGGCCAACGTCCTGACTTTC
CDR3aa: CASSPSGVSGANVLTF
abundance: few
j_gene: TRBJ2-6
d_gene: NA
v_gene: TRBV12-3/TRBV12-4

CDR3nt: TGCAGCGTTGCAGGGAGCACTGAAGCTTTCTTT
CDR3aa: CSVAGSTEAFF
abundance: many
j_gene: TRBJ1-1
d_gene: NA
v_gene: TRBV29-1

CDR3nt: TGTGCCAGCAAGCCGGGACAGGGGTTTGGCGAGCAGTACTTC
CDR3aa: CASKPGQGFGEQYF
abundance: many
j_gene: TRBJ2-7
d_gene: TRBD1
v_gene: TRBV12-3/TRBV12-4

CDR3nt: TGTGCCAGCACCCCAACGGGGCAGGGCTACAATGAGCAGTTCTTC
CDR3aa: CASTPTGQGYNEQFF
abundance: NA
j_gene: TRBJ2-1
d_gene: NA
v_gene: TRBV28

CDR3nt: TGCGCCAGCAGCCGGACTAGCGGGGTCACCGGGGAGCTGTTTTTT
CDR3aa: CASSRTSGVTGELFF
abundance: few
j_gene: TRBJ2-2
d_gene: TRBD2
v_gene: TRBV5-1

CDR3nt: TGTGCCAGCAGTTATAACTCGGCGAAAAGCTCCTACAATGAGCAGTTCTTC
CDR3aa: CASSYNSAKSSYNEQFF
abundance: NA
j_gene: TRBJ2-1
d_gene: NA
v_gene: TRBV6-2/TRBV6-3

CDR3nt: TGTGCCAGCAGTTCCACCGGCGGGAGCTCCTACAATGAGCAGTTCTTC
CDR3aa: CASSSTGGSSYNEQFF
abundance: few
j_gene: TRBJ2-1
d_gene: TRBD2
v_gene: TRBV7-9

CDR3nt: TGTGCCAGCAGTTTTGCCCGTTTGGGGGGCTACACCTTC
CDR3aa: CASSFARLGGYTF
abundance: few
j_gene: TRBJ1-2
d_gene: NA
v_gene: TRBV12-3/TRBV12-4

CDR3nt: TGTGCCAGCAGCCGGGTGGTGCCTGTGGATACGCAGTATTTT
CDR3aa: CASSRVVPVDTQYF
abundance: NA
j_gene: TRBJ2-3
d_gene: NA
v_gene: TRBV7-9

CDR3nt: TGTGCCAGCTCACCACCTGGCACTTCAGATACTTCACCCCTCCACTTT
CDR3aa: CASSPPGTSDTSPLHF
abundance: NA
j_gene: TRBJ1-6
d_gene: NA
v_gene: TRBV18

CDR3nt: TGTGCCAGCAGCGTAGGTCAGCTAAGAGACTACGAGCAGTACTTC
CDR3aa: CASSVGQLRDYEQYF
abundance: NA
j_gene: TRBJ2-7
d_gene: NA
v_gene: TRBV9

CDR3nt: TGTGCCAGCAGCCCCTCGGGCGGAGATACGCAGTATTTT
CDR3aa: CASSPSGGDTQYF
abundance: many
j_gene: TRBJ2-3
d_gene: NA
v_gene: TRBV7-2

CDR3nt: TGCAGTGCTAGAGATAGATTTCTTGCTGAAGCTTTCTTT
CDR3aa: CSARDRFLAEAFF
abundance: few
j_gene: TRBJ1-1
d_gene: NA
v_gene: TRBV20-1

CDR3nt: TGTGCCAGCAGTTTCGGGGGCGGGGGGGCCTTCGAGCAGTACTTC
CDR3aa: CASSFGGGGAFEQYF
abundance: NA
j_gene: TRBJ2-7
d_gene: TRBD2
v_gene: TRBV12-3/TRBV12-4

CDR3nt: TGTGCGCTAGGGGACTGGAGTCAAGAGACCCAGTACTTC
CDR3aa: CALGDWSQETQYF
abundance: few
j_gene: TRBJ2-5
d_gene: NA
v_gene: TRBV15

CDR3nt: TGTGCCACCAGCAGCAGATTAACCGGGGAGCTGTTTTTT
CDR3aa: CATSSRLTGELFF
abundance: NA
j_gene: TRBJ2-2
d_gene: NA
v_gene: TRBV15

CDR3nt: TGTGCCAGCAGTTTAATGCTTATGTACGAGCTGTTTTTT
CDR3aa: CASSLMLMYELFF
abundance: few
j_gene: TRBJ2-2
d_gene: NA
v_gene: TRBV12-3/TRBV12-4

CDR3nt: TGTGCCAGCAGCGGGGGGGGCGGAACAGATACGCAGTATTTT
CDR3aa: CASSGGGGTDTQYF
abundance: NA
j_gene: TRBJ2-3
d_gene: NA
v_gene: TRBV3-1